The following is a T cell receptor (beta chain) sequence with its context. The target antigen is unknown. The source of the sample is a study of cytomegalovirus exposure and HLA in healthy donors. Whole-study results and caveats: With later analysis, a missense DCLRE1C variant became linked to TCR beta V- and J-gene trimming.

It was healthy bone marrow donors who served as donors. Whereas donors were nominally healthy upon sampling, unrecorded immune exposures were probable. V was pared by 2 bases and J by 6 bases, with 17 bases between. The CDR3 has 15 residues. Germline CDR1 is SGHVS and CDR2 is FNYEAQ. Primers: 60 Vbeta forward and 13 Jbeta reverse. Repertoires were generated with immunoSEQ multiplex PCR, while TCRdb's copy carries only in-frame clones and drops some. The sample shows about 130,000 clones, around 77% of them seen only once. Sequences were obtained from PBMCs. This receptor was taken from a woman aged 55-69 years in good health and CMV-seronegative. This chain uses TRBV7-6 with TRBJ2-7; D gene unclear. Written as DNA, the CDR3 is TGTGCCAGCAGCTTATCATCTAGTGTCCCAGTCGAGCAGTACTTC. This sequence encodes CASSLSSSVPVEQYF.